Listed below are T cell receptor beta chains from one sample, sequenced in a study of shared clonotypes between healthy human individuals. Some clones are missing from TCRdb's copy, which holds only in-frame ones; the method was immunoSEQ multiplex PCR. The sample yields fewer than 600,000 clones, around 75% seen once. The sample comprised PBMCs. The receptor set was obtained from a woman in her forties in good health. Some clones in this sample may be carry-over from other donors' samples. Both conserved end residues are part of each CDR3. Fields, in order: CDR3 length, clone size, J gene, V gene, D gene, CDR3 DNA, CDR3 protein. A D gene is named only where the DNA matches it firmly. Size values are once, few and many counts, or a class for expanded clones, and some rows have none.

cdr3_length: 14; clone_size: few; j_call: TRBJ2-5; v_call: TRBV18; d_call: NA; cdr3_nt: TGTGCCAGCTCACCAGGGGCCAAGCAAGAGACCCAGTACTTC; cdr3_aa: CASSPGAKQETQYF
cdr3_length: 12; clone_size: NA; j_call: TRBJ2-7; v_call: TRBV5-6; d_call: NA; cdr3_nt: TGTGCCAGCAGCCCCCATGGCTACGAGCAGTACTTC; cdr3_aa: CASSPHGYEQYF
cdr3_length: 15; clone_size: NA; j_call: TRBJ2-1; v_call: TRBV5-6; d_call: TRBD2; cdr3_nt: TGTGCCAGCAGCTTCATTAGCGGGAGAGGCTATGAGCAGTTCTTC; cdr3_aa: CASSFISGRGYEQFF
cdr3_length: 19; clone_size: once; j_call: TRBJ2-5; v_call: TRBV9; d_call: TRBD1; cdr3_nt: TGTGCCAGCAGCGACCGGGACAGGGTATTCAGCTTTTCGTGGGAGACCCAGTACTTC; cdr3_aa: CASSDRDRVFSFSWETQYF
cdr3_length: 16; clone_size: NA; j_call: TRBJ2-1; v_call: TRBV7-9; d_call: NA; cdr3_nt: TGTGCCAGCAGCTTATGGGGCGGGACCTCCTACAATGAGCAGTTCTTC; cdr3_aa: CASSLWGGTSYNEQFF
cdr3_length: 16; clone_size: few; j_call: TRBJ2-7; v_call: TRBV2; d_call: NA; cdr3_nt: TGTGCCAGCTTCGGAGCCCAAGGAGGGTTGGCCTACGAGCAGTACTTC; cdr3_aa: CASFGAQGGLAYEQYF
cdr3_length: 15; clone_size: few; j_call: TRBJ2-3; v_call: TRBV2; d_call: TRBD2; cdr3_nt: TGTGCCAGCAGTTCGCTAGCGGGAGGACCAGATACGCAGTATTTT; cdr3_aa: CASSSLAGGPDTQYF
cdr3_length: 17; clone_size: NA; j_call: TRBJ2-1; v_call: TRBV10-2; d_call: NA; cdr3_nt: TGCGCCAGCAGTGACGCCTTTTTAAGCGGTCCCTACAATGAGCAGTTCTTC; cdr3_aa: CASSDAFLSGPYNEQFF
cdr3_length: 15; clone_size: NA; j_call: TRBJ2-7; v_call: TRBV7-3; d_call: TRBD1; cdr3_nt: TGTGCCAGCAGCTTAAACCCCACAGGGGGCTACGAGCAGTACTTC; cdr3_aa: CASSLNPTGGYEQYF
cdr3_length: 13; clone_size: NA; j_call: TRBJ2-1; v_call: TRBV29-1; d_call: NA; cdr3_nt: TGCAGCGTTGCACCTAGACCATACAATGAGCAGTTCTTC; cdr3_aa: CSVAPRPYNEQFF
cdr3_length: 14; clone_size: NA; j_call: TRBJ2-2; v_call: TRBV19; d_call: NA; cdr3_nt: TGTGCCAGTAGTTTTAGGACTCCCGCCGGGGAGCTGTTTTTT; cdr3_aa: CASSFRTPAGELFF
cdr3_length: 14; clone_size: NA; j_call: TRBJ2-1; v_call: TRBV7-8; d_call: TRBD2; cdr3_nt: TGTGCCAGCAGCTTTAGCGGGACCCTCGGTGAGCAGTTCTTC; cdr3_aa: CASSFSGTLGEQFF
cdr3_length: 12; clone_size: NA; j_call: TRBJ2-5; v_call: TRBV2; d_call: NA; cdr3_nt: TGTGCTTCCGCACAGGGCTTGGGGACCCAGTACTTC; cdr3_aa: CASAQGLGTQYF
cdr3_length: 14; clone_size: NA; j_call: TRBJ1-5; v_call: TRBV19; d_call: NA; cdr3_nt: TGTGCCAGTAGTATGCCTGATAGCAATCAGCCCCAGCATTTT; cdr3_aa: CASSMPDSNQPQHF
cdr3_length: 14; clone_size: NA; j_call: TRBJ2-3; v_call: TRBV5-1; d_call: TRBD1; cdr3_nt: TGCGCCAGCAGCACGGGACAGCCCAAGGATACGCAGTATTTT; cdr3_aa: CASSTGQPKDTQYF
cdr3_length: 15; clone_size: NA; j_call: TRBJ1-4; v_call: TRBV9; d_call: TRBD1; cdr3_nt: TGTGCCAGCAGCCGACGGACAGGGGGCTATGAAAAACTGTTTTTT; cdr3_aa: CASSRRTGGYEKLFF
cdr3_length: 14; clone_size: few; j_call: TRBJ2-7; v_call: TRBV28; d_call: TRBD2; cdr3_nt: TGTGCCAGCAGCCCCACAGCGGGGGGCTACGAGCAGTACTTC; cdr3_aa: CASSPTAGGYEQYF
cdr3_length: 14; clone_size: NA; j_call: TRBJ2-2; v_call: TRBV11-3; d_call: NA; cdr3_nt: TGTGCCAGCAGCACGACAGGTACCGCCGGGGAGCTGTTTTTT; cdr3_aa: CASSTTGTAGELFF
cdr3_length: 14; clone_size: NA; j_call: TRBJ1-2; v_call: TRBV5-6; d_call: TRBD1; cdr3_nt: TGTGCCAGCAGCATGGGGACAGGGTTAGGTGGCTACACCTTC; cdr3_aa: CASSMGTGLGGYTF
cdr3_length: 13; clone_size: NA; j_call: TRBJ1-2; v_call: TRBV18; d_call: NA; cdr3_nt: TGTGCCAGCTCACCGGACGGACGTTATGGCTACACCTTC; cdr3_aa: CASSPDGRYGYTF
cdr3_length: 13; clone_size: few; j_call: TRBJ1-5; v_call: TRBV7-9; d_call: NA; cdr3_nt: TGTGCCAGCAGCTTAGGGTCAATTCAGCCCCAGCATTTT; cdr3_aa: CASSLGSIQPQHF
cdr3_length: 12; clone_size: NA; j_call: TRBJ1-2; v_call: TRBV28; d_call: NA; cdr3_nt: TGTGCCAGCAACATAGGGAACTATGGCTACACCTTC; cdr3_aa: CASNIGNYGYTF
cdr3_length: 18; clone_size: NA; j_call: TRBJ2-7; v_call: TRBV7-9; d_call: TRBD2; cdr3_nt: TGTGCCAGCAGCCTATGGGCAGGAGGGACTAGCGGGAGCCTCGAGCAGTACTTC; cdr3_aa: CASSLWAGGTSGSLEQYF
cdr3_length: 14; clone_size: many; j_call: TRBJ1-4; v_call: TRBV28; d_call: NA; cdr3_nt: TGTGCCAGCAGTGGCCGGGACTTAGATGAAAAACTGTTTTTT; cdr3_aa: CASSGRDLDEKLFF
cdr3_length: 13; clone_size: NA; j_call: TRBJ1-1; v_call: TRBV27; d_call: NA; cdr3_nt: TGTGCCAGCACCCAAAGGAGCGGCACTGAAGCTTTCTTT; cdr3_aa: CASTQRSGTEAFF
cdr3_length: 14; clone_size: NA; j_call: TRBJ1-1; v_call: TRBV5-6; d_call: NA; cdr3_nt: TGTGCCAGCAGATCAACAGGTTCTCTGACTGAAGCTTTCTTT; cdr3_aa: CASRSTGSLTEAFF
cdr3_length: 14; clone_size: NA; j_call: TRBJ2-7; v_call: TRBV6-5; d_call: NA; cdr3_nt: TGTGCCAGCAGCCGGGACGAGAGCTCCTACGAGCAGTACTTC; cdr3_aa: CASSRDESSYEQYF
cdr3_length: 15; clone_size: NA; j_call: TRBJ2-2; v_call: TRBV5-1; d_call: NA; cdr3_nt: TGCGCCAGCAGCTTGGGACCCCAGAACACCGGGGAGCTGTTTTTT; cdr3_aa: CASSLGPQNTGELFF
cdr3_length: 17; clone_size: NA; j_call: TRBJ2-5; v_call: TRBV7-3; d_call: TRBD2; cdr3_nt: TGTGCCAGCAGCTCTAGCGGCACGGGAGGGCTGGAAGAGACCCAGTACTTC; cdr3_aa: CASSSSGTGGLEETQYF
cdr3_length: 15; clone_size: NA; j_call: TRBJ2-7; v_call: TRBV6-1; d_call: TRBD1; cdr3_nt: TGTGCCAGCAGTGAAGCGTGGCAGGGGGCGAACGAGCAGTACTTC; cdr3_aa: CASSEAWQGANEQYF
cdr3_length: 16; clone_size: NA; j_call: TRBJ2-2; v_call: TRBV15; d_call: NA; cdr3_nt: TGTGCCACCAGCGGAACAAGGAACCCTTACACCGGGGAGCTGTTTTTT; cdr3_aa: CATSGTRNPYTGELFF
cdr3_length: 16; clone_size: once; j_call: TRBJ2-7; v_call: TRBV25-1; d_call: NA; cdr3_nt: TGTGCCAGCAGTGAATACCCAGCCAGGGGTTCGGACGAGCAGTACTTC; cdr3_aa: CASSEYPARGSDEQYF
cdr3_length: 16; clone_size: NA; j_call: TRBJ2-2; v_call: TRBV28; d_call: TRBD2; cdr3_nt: TGTGCCAGCAGTTTATGGGGCGGGAGTGGCACCGGGGAGCTGTTTTTT; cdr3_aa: CASSLWGGSGTGELFF
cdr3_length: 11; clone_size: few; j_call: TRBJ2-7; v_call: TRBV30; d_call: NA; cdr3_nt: TGTGCCTGGAGTGGGGTCTACGAGCAGTACTTC; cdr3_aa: CAWSGVYEQYF
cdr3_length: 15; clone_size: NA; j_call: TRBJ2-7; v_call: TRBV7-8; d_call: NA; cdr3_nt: TGTGCCAGCACCTTGAACAGGGATTTCCCCTACGAGCAGTACTTC; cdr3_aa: CASTLNRDFPYEQYF
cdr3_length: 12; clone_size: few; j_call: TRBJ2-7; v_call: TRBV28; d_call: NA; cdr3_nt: TGTGCCAGCAGTCCACAGGGATACGAGCAGTACTTC; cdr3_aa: CASSPQGYEQYF
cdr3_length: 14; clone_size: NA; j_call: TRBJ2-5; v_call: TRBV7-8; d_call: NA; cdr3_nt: TGTGCCAGCAGCTCCCACCGGACAGAAGAGACCCAGTACTTC; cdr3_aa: CASSSHRTEETQYF
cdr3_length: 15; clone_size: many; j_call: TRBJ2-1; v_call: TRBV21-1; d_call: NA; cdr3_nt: TGTGCCAGCAGCACTAGCGGGAGAAAAGTTAATGAGCAGTTCTTC; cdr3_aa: CASSTSGRKVNEQFF
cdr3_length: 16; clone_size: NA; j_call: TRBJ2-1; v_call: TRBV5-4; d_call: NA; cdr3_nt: TGTGCCAGCAGCTTCGAGGTCATCACCGTTGGCAATGAGCAGTTCTTC; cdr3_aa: CASSFEVITVGNEQFF
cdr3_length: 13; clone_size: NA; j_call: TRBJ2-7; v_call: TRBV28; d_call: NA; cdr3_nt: TGTGCCAGCAGTTGGTACGGGTCCTACGAGCAGTACTTC; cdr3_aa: CASSWYGSYEQYF